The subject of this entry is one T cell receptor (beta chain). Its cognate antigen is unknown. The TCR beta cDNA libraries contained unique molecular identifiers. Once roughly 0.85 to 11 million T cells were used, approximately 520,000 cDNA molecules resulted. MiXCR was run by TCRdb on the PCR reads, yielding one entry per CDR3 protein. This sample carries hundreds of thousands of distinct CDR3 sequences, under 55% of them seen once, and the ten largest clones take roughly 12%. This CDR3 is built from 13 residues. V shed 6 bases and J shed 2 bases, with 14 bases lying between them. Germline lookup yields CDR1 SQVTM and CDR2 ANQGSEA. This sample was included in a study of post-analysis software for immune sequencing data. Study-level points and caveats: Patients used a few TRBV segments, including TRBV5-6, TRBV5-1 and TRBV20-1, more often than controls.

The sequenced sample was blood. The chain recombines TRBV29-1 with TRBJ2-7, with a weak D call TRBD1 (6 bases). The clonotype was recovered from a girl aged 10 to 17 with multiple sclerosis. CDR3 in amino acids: CSVQGREAYEQYF. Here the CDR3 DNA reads TGCAGCGTACAGGGCAGGGAAGCCTACGAGCAGTACTTC.